One and the same sample provided the 20 T cell receptor beta chains below, sequenced in a study of identical twins. MiXCR was run by TCRdb on the 5' RACE reads, yielding one entry per CDR3 protein. This table has some 97,000 distinct CDR3 sequences, 5.5% to 7% appearing once. The specimen was memory T cells sorted from blood. The receptors shown here come from a woman in her 50s in good health.

This clonotype has at least ten counts. The genes are TRBV24-1 and TRBJ2-2; D not certain. V dropped 0 bases and J dropped 0 bases, with 4 bases sitting between them. The CDR3 contains 15 residues. CDR1 KGHDR and CDR2 SFDVKD come from the germline V gene. The CDR3 loop reads CATSDLQANTGELFF. The CDR3 region has the DNA TGTGCCACCAGTGATTTGCAGGCGAACACCGGGGAGCTGTTTTTT.

The CDR3 is CATSDRVKDGYTF. The CDR3 DNA is TGTGCCACCAGTGATCGGGTTAAGGATGGCTACACCTTC. V is TRBV24-1 and J is TRBJ1-2; D is undetermined. This CDR3 has 13 amino acids. Per the germline V gene, CDR1 is KGHDR and CDR2 is SFDVKD. The V gene lost 3 bases and the J gene lost 6 bases, with 10 bases spanning the gap.

Ten or more counts support this clonotype. V gene TRBV5-1 combines with J gene TRBJ2-1, with TRBD2 matching 7 bases. The V segment lost 3 bases and the J segment 9 bases; nucleotides outside the gene matches: 9. CDR1 and CDR2 (germline): SGHRS, YFSETQ. This CDR3 contains 14 residues. CDR3 in DNA: TGCGCCAGCAGCTCCGGGACTCGGGAGGCTGAGCAGTTCTTC. The encoded protein is CASSSGTREAEQFF. The full variable domain, rest sourced from reference TRBV5-1 and TRBJ2-1, is KAGVTQTPRYLIKTRGQQVTLSCSPISGHRSVSWYQQTPGQGLQFLFEYFSETQRNKGNFPGRFSGRQFSNSRSEMNVSTLELGDSALYLCASSSGTREAEQFFGPGTRLTVL.

This clonotype appeared a few times. The genes are TRBV5-1 and TRBJ1-2; no reliable D call. In germline, CDR1 is SGHRS, CDR2 YFSETQ. Trimming removed 1 base at V and 0 bases at J, with 13 bases between. This CDR3 has 16 residues. For the CDR3, the DNA is TGCGCCAGCAGCTTGCTGGGAACCCTTCCTAACTATGGCTACACCTTC. This codes for CASSLLGTLPNYGYTF.

This clonotype was detected many times. The chain couples TRBV12-3 or TRBV12-4 to TRBJ2-3; D call uncertain. V lost 4 bases, J lost 5 bases, and 10 bases lay in between. This CDR3 is 13 amino acids long. This CDR3 reads CASSYGVKDTQYF. The CDR3 DNA reads TGTGCCAGCAGTTATGGGGTTAAAGATACGCAGTATTTT.

This rearrangement joins TRBV5-3 to TRBJ2-7; D is possibly TRBD2 (6 bases). TRBV5-3 is known as an ORF, though its function is uncertain. The V end was cut by 4 bases, the J end by 0 bases, with 14 bases between. The length of the CDR3 is 15 residues. In nucleotides, the CDR3 is TGTGCCAGAAGCACCCCTAGCGACCCCTCCTACGAGCAGTACGTC. Its translation is CARSTPSDPSYEQYV.

V gene TRBV24-1 combines with J gene TRBJ2-5, with D possibly matching TRBD2 (7 bases). This CDR3 spans 16 amino acids. The germline CDR1 and CDR2 sequences are KGHDR and SFDVKD. V lost 7 bases to trimming and J lost 5 bases, with 22 bases between them. The CDR3 region has the DNA TGTGCCACCAGCCGTTGGTCCCCAGGGGAGGGGGAGACCCAGTACTTC. Its translation is CATSRWSPGEGETQYF.

This clonotype was observed at least ten times. This rearrangement joins TRBV5-1 to TRBJ2-7; D is unresolved. Per germline, CDR1 SGHRS and CDR2 YFSETQ. The CDR3 spans 15 residues. Trimming shortened V by 3 bases and J by 7 bases, and 20 bases separated the two germline ends. The CDR3: CASSWDRFDEWEQYF. In DNA, the CDR3 is TGCGCCAGCAGCTGGGATAGATTCGACGAATGGGAGCAGTACTTC.

This clonotype has ten or more counts. The chain employs TRBV7-8 and TRBJ2-3; possible D gene TRBD2, 6 bases. The germline V and J ends were trimmed by 3 bases and 0 bases, with 13 bases remaining between them. The germline V gene encodes CDR1 SGHVS and CDR2 FQNEAQ. The CDR3 is made up of 16 amino acids. This CDR3 reads CASSFPTGGSTDTQYF. The CDR3 nucleotides are TGTGCCAGCAGCTTCCCCACCGGGGGTAGCACAGATACGCAGTATTTT.

This clonotype was seen repeatedly, ten times or more. This chain joins TRBV19 and TRBJ2-1, with D uncertain. The V end was cut by 9 bases, the J end by 0 bases, with 15 bases between. CDR1 LNHDA and CDR2 SQIVND come from the germline V gene (reference sequence). There are 15 residues in the CDR3. In nucleotides, the CDR3 is TGTGCCAGCCTCGTAAACTCCCACTCCTACAATGAGCAGTTCTTC. Amino acid sequence: CASLVNSHSYNEQFF.

This clonotype has a count of ten or more. J is TRBJ2-3 and V is TRBV2; no clear D. The CDR3 loop spans 13 amino acids. Per the germline V gene, CDR1 is SNHLY and CDR2 is FYNNEI. V shed 10 bases and J shed 2 bases, with 13 bases lying between them. CDR3 loop: CATISVLTDTQYF. The CDR3 region has the DNA TGTGCCACCATATCCGTGCTCACAGATACGCAGTATTTT.

Ten or more counts support this clonotype. The V call is TRBV20-1, the J call TRBJ1-5; no clear D. V gave up 1 base and J gave up 15 bases, with 16 bases separating them. The CDR3 is 12 residues long. Germline V gene sequence: CDR1 DFQATT, CDR2 SNEGSKA (reference sequence). The chain's CDR3 is CSARVVQYDAHF. The CDR3 bases are TGCAGTGCTAGAGTGGTCCAATATGATGCGCATTTT.

This clonotype was seen ten or more times. The V and J genes are TRBV7-2 and TRBJ2-2, with 7 bases aligning to TRBD2. Per the germline V gene, CDR1 is SGHTA and CDR2 is FQGNSA. This CDR3 has 16 residues. The V segment lost 0 bases and the J segment 6 bases; nucleotides outside the gene matches: 7. CDR3 amino acids: CASSLAPGLSSGELFF. The CDR3 DNA is TGTGCCAGCAGCTTAGCCCCGGGACTATCTTCCGGGGAGCTGTTTTTT.

This clonotype was observed a handful of times. The chain has TRBV24-1 and TRBJ2-1; 7 nucleotides agree with TRBD2. Germline V CDR1 and CDR2: KGHDR, SFDVKD. The CDR3 totals 15 residues. The V segment lost 6 bases and the J segment 5 bases; nucleotides outside the gene matches: 9. In DNA form, the CDR3 reads TGTGCCACCAGTCGCAGACTAGCAGGGAACAATGAGCAGTTCTTC. It is translated as CATSRRLAGNNEQFF.

This clonotype has a count of ten or more. V and J are TRBV28 and TRBJ2-5; possibly TRBD1 or TRBD2 for D (5 bases each). The germline V and J ends were trimmed by 5 bases and 11 bases, with 12 bases remaining between them. This CDR3 is built from 11 residues. Germline CDR1 MDHEN, CDR2 SYDVKM. In DNA, the CDR3 is TGTGCCAGCAGTGAAACTAGGGGACAGTACTTC. Its protein product is CASSETRGQYF.

This clonotype has at least ten counts. The chain combines TRBV27 with TRBJ1-2; possibly TRBD1 for D (6 bases). V gave up 6 bases and J gave up 4 bases, with 21 bases separating them. Germline V gene sequence: CDR1 MNHEY, CDR2 SMNVEV (reference sequence). The CDR3 length is 16 residues. DNA for the CDR3: TGTGCCAGCAGAACCCAGGGTCAGAGGGGGGCCTATGGCTACACCTTC. Protein sequence: CASRTQGQRGAYGYTF.

The V gene is TRBV7-8, the J gene TRBJ2-3; D unresolved. Germline V lookup: CDR1 SGHVS, CDR2 FQNEAQ. V lost 1 base, J lost 5 bases, and 10 bases lay in between. This CDR3 contains 14 residues. The CDR3 nucleotides read TGTGCCAGCAGCTTAGGCGAGGTCGTAGATACGCAGTATTTT. This gives the protein CASSLGEVVDTQYF.

This clonotype was picked up many times. The chain employs TRBV20-1 and TRBJ2-4; 7 bases are shared with TRBD2. CDR1 is DFQATT and CDR2 is SNEGSKA in the germline V gene (reference sequence). The CDR3 runs 17 residues. Losses at the gene ends were 0 bases for V and 3 bases for J; bases not matched to a gene: 11. The CDR3 DNA follows: TGCAGTGCTAGAGATGAGTTGGCGGGAGAGTACAAAAACATTCAGTACTTC. As protein: CSARDELAGEYKNIQYF.

This clonotype was seen many times. The J gene is TRBJ2-1, the V gene TRBV5-1; the D gene is possibly TRBD1 (6 bases). CDR1 is SGHRS, CDR2 YFSETQ, per germline. Trimming pared 5 bases from V and 0 bases from J, leaving 12 bases between. The CDR3 sequence is 15 residues long. CDR3 in DNA: TGCGCCAGCAGTGAAGGGGGATTCTCCTACAATGAGCAGTTCTTC. This encodes CASSEGGFSYNEQFF.

This clonotype appeared many times. V and J are TRBV10-2 and TRBJ2-1, with 11 nucleotides matching TRBD2. The V gene end was trimmed by 5 bases and the J gene end by 7 bases; junction bases not matched to a gene: 7. The CDR3 is made up of 15 amino acids. Germline V gives CDR1 WSHSY, CDR2 SAAADI. CDR3 protein: CASSHTSGSVNEQFF. Written as DNA, the CDR3 is TGCGCCAGCAGTCATACTAGCGGGAGTGTTAATGAGCAGTTCTTC.